A single sample gave rise to the 3 T cell receptor beta chains below, sequenced in a study of Ad26.COV2.S vaccination and SARS-CoV-2 variants. The treatment was: around 19 received Ad26.COV2.S at low or high dose, single or two shots; roughly five received placebo; per-sample allocation not given. Samples were taken on day 63 after the first vaccine or placebo injection. Only in-frame clones appear in the TCRdb table, and some are missing; sequencing was by immunoSEQ multiplex PCR. There are hundreds of thousands of clones in the sample; roughly nine tenths occur only once, and about 2.5% lies in the top ten. This material consisted of peripheral blood, taken in a trial of Ad26.COV2.S vaccine versus placebo. The receptors were sampled from a person between 18 and 59 years old who received the Ad26.COV2.S COVID-19 vaccine or a placebo.

The chain uses TRBV6-5 and TRBJ2-6; D unresolved. The CDR3 consists of 15 residues. Germline CDR1 and CDR2: MNHEY and SVGAGI. Deletions cut 2 bases from V and 4 bases from J, with 9 bases between. Written as DNA, the CDR3 is TGTGCCAGCAGTTACCAGAGTTCGGGGGCCAACGTCCTGACTTTC. It is translated as CASSYQSSGANVLTF.

This chain's CDR3 is CASSQDGLAGGPSSYEQYV. CDR3 bases: TGCGCCAGCAGCCAAGATGGGCTAGCGGGAGGGCCAAGCTCCTACGAGCAGTACGTC. The V and J genes are TRBV4-1 and TRBJ2-7; 12 nucleotides align to TRBD2. The length of the CDR3 is 19 residues. Germline trimming cut 0 bases from V and 0 bases from J; bases unmatched to any gene: 9. The germline gives CDR1 MGHRA, CDR2 YSYEKL.

The chain joins TRBV28 to TRBJ2-7, with TRBD2 identical over 8 bases. The germline V gene has CDR1 MDHEN and CDR2 SYDVKM. CDR3 length equals 16 residues. Trimming took 2 bases from V and 2 from J; bases not matched to a gene: 8. The CDR3 region is CASSLDPSGGPYEQYF. The CDR3 region has the DNA TGTGCCAGCAGTTTAGATCCCAGCGGGGGACCCTACGAGCAGTACTTC.